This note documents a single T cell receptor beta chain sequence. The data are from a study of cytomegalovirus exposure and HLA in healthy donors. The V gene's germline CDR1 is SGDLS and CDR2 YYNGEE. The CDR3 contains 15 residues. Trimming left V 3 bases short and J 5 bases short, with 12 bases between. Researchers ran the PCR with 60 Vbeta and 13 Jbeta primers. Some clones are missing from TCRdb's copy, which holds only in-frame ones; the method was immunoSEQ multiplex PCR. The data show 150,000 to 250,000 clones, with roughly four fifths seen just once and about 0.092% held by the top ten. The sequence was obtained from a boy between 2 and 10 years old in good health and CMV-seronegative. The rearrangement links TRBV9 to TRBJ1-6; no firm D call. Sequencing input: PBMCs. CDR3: CASSGYSGDNSPLHF. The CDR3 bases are TGTGCCAGCAGCGGGTACTCGGGAGATAATTCACCCCTCCACTTT.